A selection of T cell receptor beta chains follows, all from one sample in a study of chemoradiotherapy in HPV16-positive cancers. Some clones are missing from TCRdb's copy, which holds only in-frame ones; the method was immunoSEQ multiplex PCR. Of some 24,000 clones in the sample, around 94% were seen once. Collection took place from a patient who underwent chemoradiotherapy. The receptors were sampled from a human donor with HPV-associated anogenital cancer. The CDR3 runs from the conserved cysteine through the conserved F or W. Each record gives: J gene, V gene, CDR3 protein.

TRBJ2-3 | TRBV7-6 | CASSFGRTGSVSTDTQYF
TRBJ1-1 | TRBV7-9 | CASSFTRQSEAFF
TRBJ2-1 | TRBV9 | CASSVHRGNEQFF
TRBJ1-2 | TRBV28 | CASSPSKGGNYGYTF
TRBJ2-3 | TRBV5-1 | CASSLTGQGATDTQYF
TRBJ2-1 | TRBV15 | CATTRTSGQYNEQFF
TRBJ1-3 | TRBV28 | CASSRTGLRGNTIYF
TRBJ1-1 | TRBV6-6 | CASSYVGPREAFF
TRBJ1-4 | TRBV28 | CASSLPSGNRNEKLFF
TRBJ2-3 | TRBV5-1 | CASSLQSRADFLPDTQYF
TRBJ2-7 | TRBV11-3 | CASSFRSGQDYEQYF
TRBJ1-1 | TRBV6-5 | CASSVDRYTEAFF
TRBJ1-3 | TRBV7-9 | CASSKPGQGDSGNTIYF
TRBJ2-3 | TRBV28 | CASSLPTRTGVAQYF
TRBJ2-7 | TRBV9 | CASSEGTVSYEQYF
TRBJ2-7 | TRBV5-1 | CASSLQDTYEQYF